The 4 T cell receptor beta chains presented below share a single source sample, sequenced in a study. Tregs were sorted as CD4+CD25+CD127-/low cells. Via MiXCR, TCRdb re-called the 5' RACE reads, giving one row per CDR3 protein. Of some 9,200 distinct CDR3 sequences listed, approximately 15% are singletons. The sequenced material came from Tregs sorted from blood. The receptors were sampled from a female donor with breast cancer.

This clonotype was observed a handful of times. The CDR3 loop is CASKLSRETDGYTF. CDR3 DNA sequence: TGCGCCAGCAAGCTGAGCAGGGAGACCGATGGCTACACCTTC. The genes are TRBV5-1 and TRBJ1-2, with a possible D match to TRBD1 (5 bases). Germline CDR1 SGHRS, CDR2 YFSETQ. V was pared by 6 bases and J by 6 bases, with 18 bases between. This CDR3 has 14 residues.

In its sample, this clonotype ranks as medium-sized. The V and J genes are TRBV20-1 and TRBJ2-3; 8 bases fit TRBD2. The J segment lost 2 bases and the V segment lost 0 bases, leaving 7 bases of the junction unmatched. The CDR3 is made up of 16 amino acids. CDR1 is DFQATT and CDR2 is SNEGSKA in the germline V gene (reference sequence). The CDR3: CSARDTLAGHTDTQYF. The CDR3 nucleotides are TGCAGTGCTAGAGATACCCTAGCGGGCCACACAGATACGCAGTATTTT.

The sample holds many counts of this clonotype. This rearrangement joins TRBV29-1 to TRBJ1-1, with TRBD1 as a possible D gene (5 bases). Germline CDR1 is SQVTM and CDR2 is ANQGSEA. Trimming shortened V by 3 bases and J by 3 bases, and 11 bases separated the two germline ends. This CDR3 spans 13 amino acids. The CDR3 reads CSVDQGPYTEAFF. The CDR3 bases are TGCAGCGTTGATCAGGGACCCTACACTGAAGCTTTCTTT.

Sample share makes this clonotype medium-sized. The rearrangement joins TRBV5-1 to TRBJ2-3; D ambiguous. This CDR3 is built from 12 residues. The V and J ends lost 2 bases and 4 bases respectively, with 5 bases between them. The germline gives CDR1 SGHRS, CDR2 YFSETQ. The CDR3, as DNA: TGCGCCAGCAGCTTCTCGGCAGATACGCAGTATTTT. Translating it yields CASSFSADTQYF. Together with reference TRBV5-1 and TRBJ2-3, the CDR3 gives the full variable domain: KAGVTQTPRYLIKTRGQQVTLSCSPISGHRSVSWYQQTPGQGLQFLFEYFSETQRNKGNFPGRFSGRQFSNSRSEMNVSTLELGDSALYLCASSFSADTQYFGPGTRLTVL.